The source of this T cell receptor (beta chain) is a study of technical replicates of blood from a few donors. J was trimmed by 4 bases and V by 0 bases; bases with no gene match: 12. Per the germline V gene, CDR1 is SGHRS and CDR2 is YFSETQ. CDR3 size: 18 residues. Sequencing used immunoSEQ multiplex PCR; TCRdb keeps in-frame clones, though not all of them. This table holds more than 65,000 clones, 95% to 96% found once. The specimen sequenced was T cells isolated from PBMCs. The chain links TRBV5-1 to TRBJ1-4; 7 nucleotides match TRBD1. The clonotype comes from a human donor in good health. CDR3 in amino acids: CASSLDGQARICNEKLFF. The CDR3 bases are TGCGCCAGCAGCTTGGACGGACAGGCCCGGATCTGTAATGAAAAACTGTTTTTT.